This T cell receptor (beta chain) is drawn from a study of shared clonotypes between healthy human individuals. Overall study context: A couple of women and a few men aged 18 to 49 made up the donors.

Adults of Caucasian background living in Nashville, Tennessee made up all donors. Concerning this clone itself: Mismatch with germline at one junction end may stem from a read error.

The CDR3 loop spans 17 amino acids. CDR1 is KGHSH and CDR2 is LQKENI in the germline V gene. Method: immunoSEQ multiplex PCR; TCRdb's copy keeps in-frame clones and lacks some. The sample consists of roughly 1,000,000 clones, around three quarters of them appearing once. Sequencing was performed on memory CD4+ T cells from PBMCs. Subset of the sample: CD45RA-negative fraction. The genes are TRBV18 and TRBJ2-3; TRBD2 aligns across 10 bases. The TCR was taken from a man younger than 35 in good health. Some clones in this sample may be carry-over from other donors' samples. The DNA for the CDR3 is TGTGCCAGCCCACCCCCGATAGCGGGGGGTTCCGCAGATACGCAGTATTTT. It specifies CASPPPIAGGSADTQYF.